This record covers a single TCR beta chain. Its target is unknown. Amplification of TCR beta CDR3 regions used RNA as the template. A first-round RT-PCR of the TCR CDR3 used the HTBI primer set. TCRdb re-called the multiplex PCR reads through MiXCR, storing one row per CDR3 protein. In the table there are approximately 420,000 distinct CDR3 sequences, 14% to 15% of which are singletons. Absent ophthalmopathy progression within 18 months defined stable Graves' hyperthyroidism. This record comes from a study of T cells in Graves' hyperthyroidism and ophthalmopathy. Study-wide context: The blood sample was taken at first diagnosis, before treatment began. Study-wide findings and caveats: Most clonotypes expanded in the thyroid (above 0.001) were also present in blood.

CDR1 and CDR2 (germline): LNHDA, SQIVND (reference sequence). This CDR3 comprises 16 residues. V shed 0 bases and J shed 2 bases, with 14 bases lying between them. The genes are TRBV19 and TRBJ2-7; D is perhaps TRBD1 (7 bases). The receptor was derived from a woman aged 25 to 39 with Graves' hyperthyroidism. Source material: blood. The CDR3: CASSIEPRGATYEQYF. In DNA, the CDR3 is TGTGCCAGTAGTATAGAGCCCAGGGGGGCAACCTACGAGCAGTACTTC.